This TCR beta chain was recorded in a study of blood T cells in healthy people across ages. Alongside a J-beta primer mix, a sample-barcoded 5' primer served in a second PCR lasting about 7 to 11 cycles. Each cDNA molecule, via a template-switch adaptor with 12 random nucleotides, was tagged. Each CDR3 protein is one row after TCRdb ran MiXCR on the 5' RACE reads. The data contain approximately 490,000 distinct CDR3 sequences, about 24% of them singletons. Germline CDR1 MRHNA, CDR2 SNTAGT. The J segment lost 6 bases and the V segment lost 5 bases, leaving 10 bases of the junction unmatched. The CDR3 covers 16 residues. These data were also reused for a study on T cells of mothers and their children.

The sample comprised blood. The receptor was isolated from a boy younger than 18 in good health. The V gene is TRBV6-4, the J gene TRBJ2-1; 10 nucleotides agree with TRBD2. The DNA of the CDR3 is TGTGCCAGCAGTAGGTCCGGGACTAGCGACACCAATGAGCAGTTCTTC. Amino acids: CASSRSGTSDTNEQFF.